Listed here are 2 T cell receptor beta chains from one sample, sequenced in a study of cytomegalovirus exposure and HLA in healthy donors. The study ran its PCR with 60 Vbeta and 13 Jbeta primers. Generated by immunoSEQ multiplex PCR, the TCRdb table keeps only in-frame clones and is missing some. The table shows about 130,000 clones, with about two thirds occurring only once. The sample was PBMCs. These receptors all come from a young man in good health and CMV-seronegative.

The chain joins TRBV27 to TRBJ2-4, with 11 bases lining up with TRBD2. The germline V gene has CDR1 MNHEY and CDR2 SMNVEV (reference sequence). This CDR3 is built from 16 residues. The J segment lost 9 bases and the V segment lost 2 bases, leaving 9 bases of the junction unmatched. CDR3 sequence reads: CASSLLAGGRGVIQYF. DNA of the CDR3: TGTGCCAGCAGTTTACTAGCGGGGGGCCGGGGCGTCATTCAGTACTTC.

This clone was detected only once. The V and J genes are TRBV18 and TRBJ1-1; no clear D gene. CDR3 length equals 16 residues. Trimming took off 2 bases at V and 4 bases at J, with 17 bases between the two ends. CDR1 is KGHSH, CDR2 LQKENI, per germline. The CDR3 reads CASSPVRVGRTTEAFF. CDR3 nucleotides: TGTGCCAGCTCACCAGTGCGGGTGGGAAGAACCACTGAAGCTTTCTTT.